This T cell receptor beta chain is drawn from a study of cytomegalovirus exposure and HLA in healthy donors. In the PCR, 60 Vbeta and 13 Jbeta primers were used. The table came from immunoSEQ multiplex PCR; TCRdb's copy has only in-frame clones and leaves some out. This table has about 140,000 clones, 60% to 85% appearing once. The V gene end was trimmed by 1 base and the J gene end by 3 bases; junction bases not matched to a gene: 8. The CDR3 length is 16 residues. Germline V CDR1 and CDR2: SGHRS, YFSETQ. The chain employs TRBV5-1 and TRBJ1-2, with TRBD1 matching 8 bases. Sequenced: PBMCs. This TCR was sampled from a male donor in good health and CMV-seronegative. The CDR3 sequence is CASSLPRDRFDYGYTF. The CDR3 DNA reads TGCGCCAGCAGCTTGCCCCGGGACAGGTTTGACTATGGCTACACCTTC.